These T cell receptor beta chains were read from a single sample in a study of T cells in Graves' hyperthyroidism and ophthalmopathy. Using its own MiXCR run on the multiplex PCR reads, TCRdb lists one record per CDR3 protein. Of fewer than 650,000 distinct CDR3 sequences listed, about 15% were seen once; the top ten hold 5.8%. Sequencing used blood. The receptor set was obtained from a woman aged 25 to 39 with Graves' hyperthyroidism that later progressed to Graves' ophthalmopathy. The CDR3 runs from the conserved cysteine through the conserved F or W. The order of the fields is V gene, clone size, J gene, D gene, CDR3 protein, CDR3 DNA. D genes are given only for firm matches. Some rows mark clone size as missing; the rest say once, few, many or name a class of expanded clone.

TRBV11-2	many	TRBJ2-5	TRBD2	CASSDPGAGVEETQYF	TGTGCCAGCAGCGACCCTGGAGCGGGAGTGGAGGAGACCCAGTACTTC
TRBV2	.	TRBJ2-2	TRBD1	CASTIDRGGTGELFF	TGTGCCAGCACTATTGACAGGGGTGGTACCGGGGAGCTGTTTTTT
TRBV7-9	many	TRBJ2-1	.	CASSLSGTQNEQFF	TGTGCCAGCAGCTTAAGCGGGACACAAAATGAGCAGTTCTTC
TRBV6-5	few	TRBJ2-1	.	CASSYLTGQHNEQFF	TGTGCCAGCAGTTACCTTACGGGACAACACAATGAGCAGTTCTTC
TRBV6-1	few	TRBJ2-7	TRBD2	CASSRDIAGGSYEQYF	TGTGCCAGCAGTCGGGACATAGCGGGAGGGTCCTACGAGCAGTACTTC
TRBV4-1	.	TRBJ1-2	TRBD1	CASSSGTGGSYTF	TGCGCCAGCAGCTCCGGGACAGGGGGCAGCTACACCTTC
TRBV20-1	few	TRBJ2-7	TRBD2	CSARSLTSGNAYEQYF	TGCAGTGCTAGATCCCTGACTAGCGGGAACGCCTACGAGCAGTACTTC
TRBV20-1	.	TRBJ2-5	TRBD1	CSAINRDRSAETQYF	TGCAGTGCTATAAACCGGGACAGGTCGGCGGAGACCCAGTACTTC
TRBV6-5	once	TRBJ1-2	.	CASSYGRTYGYTF	TGTGCCAGCAGTTACGGGCGGACCTATGGCTACACCTTC
TRBV7-8	few	TRBJ1-5	TRBD1	CASSPQWTGINQPQHF	TGTGCCAGCAGCCCCCAGTGGACAGGGATTAATCAGCCCCAGCATTTT
TRBV14	.	TRBJ2-6	TRBD2	CASSLSRGGFSSGANVLTF	TGTGCCAGCAGCCTCTCACGGGGAGGGTTTAGCTCTGGGGCCAACGTCCTGACTTTC
TRBV7-2	.	TRBJ2-1	TRBD1	CASSLSWTGVYNEQFF	TGTGCCAGCAGCTTAAGCTGGACAGGAGTCTACAATGAGCAGTTCTTC
TRBV28	.	TRBJ2-2	.	CASYDLNTGELFF	TGTGCCAGTTACGACTTGAACACCGGGGAGCTGTTTTTT
TRBV2	many	TRBJ1-2	TRBD1	CASWTGTGLYGYTF	TGTGCCAGCTGGACAGGGACAGGGCTCTATGGCTACACCTTC
TRBV6-1	many	TRBJ1-2	.	CASRPSQGENYGYTF	TGTGCCAGCAGACCCAGCCAGGGAGAGAACTATGGCTACACCTTC
TRBV9	.	TRBJ2-2	.	CASSVGGIDTGELFF	TGTGCCAGCAGCGTAGGCGGGATCGACACCGGGGAGCTGTTTTTT
TRBV7-7	.	TRBJ2-1	TRBD2	CASSWGLAANNEQFF	TGTGCTAGCAGCTGGGGACTAGCGGCTAACAATGAGCAGTTCTTC
TRBV10-3	many	TRBJ2-2	.	CAISESSGAGELFF	TGTGCCATCAGTGAGTCTTCCGGGGCCGGGGAGCTGTTTTTT
TRBV5-1	.	TRBJ1-4	.	CAGSLVDGNEKLFF	TGCGCCGGCAGCTTGGTTGACGGTAATGAAAAACTGTTTTTT